Following are 15 T cell receptor beta chains from one sample sequenced in a study of cytomegalovirus exposure and HLA in healthy donors. PCR amplification relied on 60 Vbeta primers (plus 13 Jbeta primers). Sequencing used immunoSEQ multiplex PCR; TCRdb keeps in-frame clones, though not all of them. In all, the sample yields roughly 57,000 clones. The sequencing input was PBMCs. All receptors derive from a woman in her thirties in good health and CMV-seropositive.

The chain recombines TRBV19 with TRBJ1-5, with a weak D call TRBD1 (6 bases). This CDR3 is 15 amino acids long. Trimming shortened V by 7 bases and J by 0 bases, and 13 bases separated the two germline ends. Germline CDR1 reads LNHDA; CDR2 reads SQIVND (reference sequence). The CDR3 reads CASTRGTSSNQPQHF. The CDR3 DNA follows: TGTGCCAGTACCAGAGGGACAAGTAGCAATCAGCCCCAGCATTTT.

The chain has TRBV30 and TRBJ1-1; perhaps TRBD1 as D (5 bases). The length of the CDR3 is 15 residues. V was trimmed by 2 bases and J by 5 bases, leaving 18 bases between them. CDR1 and CDR2 from the germline V gene are GTSNPN and SVGIG (reference sequence). CDR3 protein: CAWSLLPGGRTEAFF. The CDR3 DNA is TGTGCCTGGAGTTTATTACCGGGGGGTCGGACTGAAGCTTTCTTT.

The V and J genes are TRBV7-9 and TRBJ2-5; 7 bases match TRBD2. The CDR3 is made up of 19 amino acids. Germline V gene data show CDR1 as SEHNR and CDR2 as FQNEAQ (reference sequence). Trimming at V came to 1 base and at J to 2 bases, leaving 16 bases not matched to a gene. The CDR3 region has the DNA TGTGCCAGCAGCTTAGGAATTGCAGGGATGGCTAGCGGACAAGAGACCCAGTACTTC. Protein product: CASSLGIAGMASGQETQYF.

V gene TRBV27 combines with J gene TRBJ1-2; perhaps TRBD1 as D (6 bases). Germline CDR1 reads MNHEY; CDR2 reads SMNVEV (reference sequence). Trimming pared 4 bases from V and 8 bases from J, leaving 20 bases between. CDR3 size: 15 residues. CDR3 sequence (DNA): TGTGCCAGCAGTTCCCTACAAACAGGGTTCATAGGCTACACCTTC. Translated: CASSSLQTGFIGYTF.

The J gene is TRBJ1-2, the V gene TRBV4-1; D is perhaps TRBD1 (6 bases). The CDR3 contains 14 residues. Germline V gene lookup returns CDR1 MGHRA and CDR2 YSYEKL. The germline V and J ends were trimmed by 3 bases and 2 bases, with 10 bases remaining between them. The CDR3 DNA reads TGCGCCAGCAGCCAGACAGACAGGAACTATGGCTACACCTTC. Translation: CASSQTDRNYGYTF.

This chain joins TRBV28 and TRBJ2-1; perhaps TRBD1 as D (5 bases). Per germline, CDR1 MDHEN and CDR2 SYDVKM. The CDR3 loop spans 14 amino acids. Trimming shortened V by 7 bases and J by 6 bases, and 16 bases separated the two germline ends. CDR3: CASTARRRANEQFF. The CDR3 DNA reads as TGTGCCAGCACCGCCAGGCGCAGGGCCAATGAGCAGTTCTTC.

The V call is TRBV9, the J call TRBJ2-7; 7 bases fit TRBD1. CDR1 is SGDLS and CDR2 is YYNGEE in the germline V gene. With 0 bases clipped from V and 3 bases from J, the junction kept 3 bases outside the gene matches. There are 14 residues in the CDR3. The CDR3 loop reads CASSVDPGGYEQYF. The CDR3, as DNA: TGTGCCAGCAGCGTAGATCCAGGGGGCTACGAGCAGTACTTC.

The chain is built from TRBV5-1 and TRBJ2-7, with a weak D call TRBD2 (5 bases). The ends were cut back, 0 bases at V and 5 bases at J, with 15 bases in the middle. Germline V lookup: CDR1 SGHRS, CDR2 YFSETQ. The CDR3 has 15 amino acids. The CDR3 region has the DNA TGCGCCAGCAGCTTGGCCCACGGAGGTCGGGACGAGCAGTACTTC. This sequence encodes CASSLAHGGRDEQYF. Drawing the rest from reference TRBV5-1 and TRBJ2-7, the complete variable domain is KAGVTQTPRYLIKTRGQQVTLSCSPISGHRSVSWYQQTPGQGLQFLFEYFSETQRNKGNFPGRFSGRQFSNSRSEMNVSTLELGDSALYLCASSLAHGGRDEQYFGPGTRLTVT.

The rearrangement uses TRBV13 and TRBJ1-2; 7 bases map to TRBD1. The J segment lost 4 bases and the V segment lost 5 bases, leaving 13 bases of the junction unmatched. Germline lookup yields CDR1 PRHDT and CDR2 FYEKMQ (reference sequence). The CDR3 covers 16 residues. The CDR3, as DNA: TGTGCCAGCAGCAAACGTACAGGGGATGCAGTCTATGGCTACACCTTC. Translation: CASSKRTGDAVYGYTF.

With respect to this clone: One junction end disagrees with the germline gene, perhaps due to a read error. The CDR3 spells CAGSQGLAGGIQQFF. DNA for the CDR3: TGTGCCGGGAGTCAAGGACTAGCGGGAGGGATACAGCAGTTCTTC. This chain uses TRBV30 with TRBJ2-1; 15 nucleotides line up with TRBD2. The CDR3 consists of 15 residues. CDR1 and CDR2 from the germline V gene are GTSNPN and SVGIG (reference sequence).

The chain carries TRBV19 and TRBJ1-5, with 12 bases matching TRBD1. V lost 6 bases, J lost 1 base, and 7 bases stayed unmatched. The CDR3 sequence is 17 residues long. Germline V gene sequence: CDR1 LNHDA, CDR2 SQIVND (reference sequence). In nucleotides, the CDR3 is TGTGCCAGTAGACTTGGGACAGGGGGCGAGAGCAATCAGCCCCAGCATTTT. Translated: CASRLGTGGESNQPQHF.

The chain is built from TRBV6-6 and TRBJ2-5, with unresolved D. CDR3 length equals 11 residues. The V gene lost 6 bases and the J gene lost 3 bases, with 5 bases spanning the gap. Germline V gives CDR1 MNHNY, CDR2 SVGAGI (reference sequence). The CDR3 loop is CASRRKETQYF. CDR3 nucleotides: TGTGCCAGCAGGCGGAAAGAGACCCAGTACTTC.

In regard to this clone: The same CDR3 can be traced to other DNA sequences in this sample. The chain uses TRBV29-1 and TRBJ1-2; D is unresolved. The V gene's germline CDR1 is SQVTM and CDR2 ANQGSEA. V dropped 3 bases and J dropped 7 bases, with 9 bases sitting between them. The CDR3 extends over 11 amino acids. CDR3 sequence: CSVEGGGGYTF. The CDR3 bases are TGCAGCGTTGAGGGAGGAGGTGGCTACACCTTC.

V gene TRBV6-5 combines with J gene TRBJ2-7, with a tentative D call TRBD1 (6 bases). CDR3 size: 14 residues. Trimming pared 5 bases from V and 2 bases from J, leaving 13 bases between. Germline V gives CDR1 MNHEY, CDR2 SVGAGI. This CDR3 is CASSRGTTTYEQYF. The CDR3 DNA reads as TGTGCCAGCAGTAGAGGGACAACGACCTACGAGCAGTACTTC.

The chain links TRBV25-1 to TRBJ2-7; TRBD1 agrees at 8 bases. CDR1 and CDR2 (germline): MGHDK, SYGVNS. J lost 5 bases, V lost 3 bases, and 6 bases had no gene match. The CDR3 is made up of 14 amino acids. The CDR3 loop is CASSDRTGGDEQYF. The CDR3, as DNA: TGTGCCAGCAGTGACCGAACAGGGGGTGACGAGCAGTACTTC.